A single sample gave rise to the 32 T cell receptor beta chains below, sequenced in a study of metastatic and nonmetastatic thyroid tumors. Patients had received no treatment of any kind before thyroid surgery. MiXCR re-clonotyped the PCR reads for TCRdb. Among approximately 35,000 clones listed, about 18% were seen once. The specimen was blood. These receptors were obtained from a male donor with papillary thyroid cancer or a benign thyroid nodule (not recorded which). Some clones in this sample may be carry-over from other donors' samples.

V gene TRBV5-1 combines with J gene TRBJ2-2, with unresolved D. V lost 0 bases and J lost 1, with 4 bases in between. This CDR3 has 14 amino acids. Germline V gene sequence: CDR1 SGHRS, CDR2 YFSETQ. CDR3 in amino acids: CASSLGLNTGELFF. The CDR3 DNA follows: TGCGCCAGCAGCTTGGGCCTGAACACCGGGGAGCTGTTTTTT.

At least ten counts were recorded for this clone. The chain combines TRBV5-4 with TRBJ2-2, with D maybe TRBD1 (5 bases). Trimming stripped 0 bases from V and 4 bases from J, with 16 bases between. The V gene's germline CDR1 is SGHNT and CDR2 YYREEE (reference sequence). The CDR3 contains 17 residues. CDR3 residues: CASSLARQSLITGELFF. The CDR3 DNA sequence: TGTGCCAGCAGCTTGGCCCGACAGTCTTTAATCACCGGGGAGCTGTTTTTT.

About this clone itself: The CDR3 does not close with the conserved phenylalanine or tryptophan, likely indicating a read error. V usage is TRBV12-5 and J usage is TRBJ2-3; D remains ambiguous. The CDR3 extends over 15 amino acids. CDR1 is LGHNT, CDR2 FRNRAP, per germline. The V gene lost 6 bases and the J gene lost 3 bases, with 16 bases spanning the gap. Written as DNA, the CDR3 is TGTGCTAGTGGCCTCTCCCCCCGGGCTACAGATACGCAGTATTGT. It encodes CASGLSPRATDTQYC.

The table lists this clone with many counts. The rearrangement uses TRBV6-2 or TRBV6-3 and TRBJ2-3; D uncertain. The CDR3 is 14 amino acids. CDR1 is MNHEY and CDR2 is SVGEGT in the germline V gene. Trimming removed 7 bases from V and 4 bases from J, with 15 bases in between. CDR3 DNA: TGTGCCAGCAACGGGTTGGCAGCCCCAGATACGCAGTATTTT. It translates to CASNGLAAPDTQYF.

This chain uses TRBV7-9 with TRBJ2-5; D might be TRBD2 (6 bases). The ends were cut back, 3 bases at V and 3 bases at J, with 14 bases in the middle. The CDR3 runs to 15 residues. From germline, CDR1 is SEHNR and CDR2 FQNEAQ (reference sequence). The CDR3 DNA reads TGTGCCAGCAGCTTGGGGCCGGGCGGGGAAGAGACCCAGTACTTC. Amino acids: CASSLGPGGEETQYF.

This clone was recorded many times. This could be a read error, since a much larger clone is one nucleotide away. Different DNA sequences within this sample yield the same CDR3. The V call is TRBV28, the J call TRBJ1-1; no definite D call. Germline CDR1 reads MDHEN; CDR2 reads SYDVKM. Trimming took 3 bases from V and 4 from J, leaving 12 bases between them. The CDR3 loop spans 14 amino acids. CDR3 in DNA: TGTGCCAGCAGTTTGACGGAAATACTCACTGAAGCTTTCTTT. This encodes CASSLTEILTEAFF. Complete variable domain (other parts from reference TRBV28 and TRBJ1-1): DVKVTQSSRYLVKRTGEKVFLECVQDMDHENMFWYRQDPGLGLRLIYFSYDVKMKEKGDIPEGYSVSREKKERFSLILESASTNQTSMYLCASSLTEILTEAFFGQGTRLTVV.

Regarding this clone: It may be a read error: a sequence one base away is much more abundant. The chain's CDR3 is CASSRDGGKDTQYF. In DNA form, the CDR3 reads TGTGCCAGCAGTCGGGACGGAGGGAAAGATACGCAGTATTTT. This chain connects TRBV2 to TRBJ2-3; TRBD2 is a possible D gene (6 bases). Between the trimmed V and J ends, which lost 5 bases and 5 bases, there was a span of 14 bases. There are 14 residues in the CDR3. Germline V gene data show CDR1 as SNHLY and CDR2 as FYNNEI.

This clone is termed medium-sized. The junction departs from germline at one end; a sequencing error may be responsible. The chain has TRBV6-1 and TRBJ2-7; the match to TRBD1 covers 10 bases. Per germline, CDR1 MNHNS and CDR2 SASEGT. The CDR3 contains 14 residues. CDR3 protein: CASREGQGAYEQYF. The CDR3 DNA reads TGTGCCAGCAGGGAAGGACAGGGGGCCTACGAGCAGTACTTC.

V is TRBV5-1 and J is TRBJ2-5; TRBD1 is a possible D gene (6 bases). The V gene lost 0 bases and the J gene lost 3 bases, with 15 bases spanning the gap. The CDR3 runs 16 residues. Germline CDR1 SGHRS, CDR2 YFSETQ. The CDR3 DNA reads as TGCGCCAGCAGCTTGGCCGGTAAACAGGGTGAAGAGACCCAGTACTTC. Amino acids: CASSLAGKQGEETQYF.

This clone was seen repeatedly, ten times or more. This rearrangement joins TRBV19 to TRBJ2-2; D assignment may be TRBD1 or TRBD2 (5 bases each). The germline V gene has CDR1 LNHDA and CDR2 SQIVND (reference sequence). CDR3 length equals 14 residues. V lost 9 bases and J 4 bases, leaving 15 bases between the germline ends. CDR3 nucleotides: TGTGCCAGCCGGGACCAAACCCCCACCGGGGAGCTGTTTTTT. It yields the protein CASRDQTPTGELFF. The full variable domain, completed using reference TRBV19 and TRBJ2-2, is DGGITQSPKYLFRKEGQNVTLSCEQNLNHDAMYWYRQDPGQGLRLIYYSQIVNDFQKGDIAEGYSVSREKKESFPLTVTSAQKNPTAFYLCASRDQTPTGELFFGEGSRLTVL.

The sample holds a few counts of this clone. This chain uses TRBV12-3 or TRBV12-4 with TRBJ1-5, with TRBD1 as a possible D gene (5 bases). V gave up 4 bases and J gave up 2 bases, with 12 bases separating them. This CDR3 is built from 15 residues. In nucleotides, the CDR3 is TGTGCCAGCAGTTATCAGGGAAGGGGCAATCAGCCCCAGCATTTT. It specifies CASSYQGRGNQPQHF.

This clone is medium-sized (0.01 to 0.1%) in the sample. An end of the junction does not agree with germline; a read error may underlie this. The J gene is TRBJ1-2, the V gene TRBV6-1; no firm D call. Per germline, CDR1 MNHNS and CDR2 SASEGT. The CDR3 extends over 10 amino acids. Written as DNA, the CDR3 is TGTGCCAGCATTGAAAAAGGCTACACCTTC. Amino acids: CASIEKGYTF.

This clone was recorded a few times. V usage is TRBV12-3 or TRBV12-4 and J usage is TRBJ1-1; TRBD1 aligns across 7 bases. Losses at the gene ends were 6 bases for V and 2 bases for J; bases not matched to a gene: 6. This CDR3 has 14 amino acids. CDR3 in DNA: TGTGCCAGCAGGACAGGGACGTCTAACACTGAAGCTTTCTTT. Translated, it gives CASRTGTSNTEAFF.

This chain uses TRBV5-5 with TRBJ1-6; D may be TRBD1 (6 bases). V was cut by 2 bases and J by 13 bases, with 16 bases left in between. Germline V gene lookup returns CDR1 SGHKS and CDR2 YYEKEE (reference sequence). The CDR3 runs to 14 residues. CDR3 nucleotide sequence: TGTGCCAGCAGCTTCGGGACATGGTTTTTTCCCCTCCACTTT. It specifies CASSFGTWFFPLHF.

This clone was seen many times. V and J are TRBV12-3 or TRBV12-4 and TRBJ1-2; D may be TRBD1 (5 bases). There are 15 residues in the CDR3. V lost 5 bases to trimming and J lost 2 bases, with 15 bases between them. The CDR3 sequence: CASSLPEGRNYGYTF. CDR3 nucleotide sequence: TGTGCCAGCAGTCTACCGGAGGGGAGGAACTATGGCTACACCTTC.

This clone was counted many times. This chain uses TRBV3-1 with TRBJ2-5; D remains unclear. Germline V gives CDR1 LGHDT, CDR2 YNNKEL (reference sequence). The CDR3 loop spans 15 amino acids. V was clipped by 1 base and J by 1 base, with 10 bases between them. In nucleotides, the CDR3 is TGTGCCAGCAGCCAAGGAGGTGCTAGCCAAGAGACCCAGTACTTC. As protein: CASSQGGASQETQYF.

This sequence joins TRBV20-1 and TRBJ2-2, with TRBD2 as a possible D gene (5 bases). Germline-derived CDR1 and CDR2 are DFQATT and SNEGSKA (reference sequence). This CDR3 is built from 15 residues. Trimming removed 0 bases at V and 5 bases at J, with 13 bases between. The CDR3 sequence is CSARDRGSATGELFF. As DNA, the CDR3 is TGCAGTGCTAGAGATCGGGGTAGCGCTACCGGGGAGCTGTTTTTT.

The rearrangement uses TRBV7-2 and TRBJ2-2; D ambiguous. The CDR3 covers 14 residues. V dropped 2 bases and J dropped 5 bases, with 9 bases sitting between them. Germline CDR1 reads SGHTA; CDR2 reads FQGNSA. The CDR3 DNA sequence: TGTGCCAGCAGCTTATCTGGGGAAACCGGGGAGCTGTTTTTT. This encodes CASSLSGETGELFF. The variable domain in full, completed from reference TRBV7-2 and TRBJ2-2, reads GAGVSQSPSNKVTEKGKDVELRCDPISGHTALYWYRQSLGQGLEFLIYFQGNSAPDKSGLPSDRFSAERTGGSVSTLTIQRTQQEDSAVYLCASSLSGETGELFFGEGSRLTVL.

This clone was detected only a few times. V usage is TRBV28 and J usage is TRBJ2-7; 12 bases align to TRBD1. J was trimmed by 2 bases and V by 6 bases; bases with no gene match: 5. The CDR3 sequence is 15 residues long. Germline assignment: CDR1 MDHEN and CDR2 SYDVKM. CDR3 amino acids: CASSVGQGAPYEQYF. Here the CDR3 DNA reads TGTGCCAGCAGCGTGGGACAGGGGGCTCCCTACGAGCAGTACTTC.

This clone has only a few counts. The genes are TRBV27 and TRBJ1-1; no reliable D call. The CDR3 is 15 residues long. Per the germline V gene, CDR1 is MNHEY and CDR2 is SMNVEV (reference sequence). The germline V and J ends were trimmed by 4 bases and 5 bases, with 17 bases remaining between them. In DNA form, the CDR3 reads TGTGCCAGCAGTTCGTCTACATGGGTCTGGACTGAAGCTTTCTTT. This translates into CASSSSTWVWTEAFF.

The chain carries TRBV2 and TRBJ2-6; 7 bases match TRBD2. Germline CDR1 SNHLY, CDR2 FYNNEI. The V segment lost 3 bases and the J segment 0 bases; nucleotides outside the gene matches: 8. The CDR3 runs 18 residues. The CDR3 loop reads CASSEETRGVSGANVLTF. The DNA for the CDR3 is TGTGCCAGCAGTGAGGAAACCCGGGGGGTCTCTGGGGCCAACGTCCTGACTTTC.

The rearrangement links TRBV27 to TRBJ2-2, with D perhaps matching TRBD1 (5 bases). The germline V gene has CDR1 MNHEY and CDR2 SMNVEV (reference sequence). Between the trimmed V and J ends, which lost 5 bases and 5 bases, there was a span of 18 bases. The CDR3 contains 16 residues. CDR3: CASSPPGIAATGELFF. CDR3 sequence (DNA): TGTGCCAGCAGTCCGCCAGGGATAGCAGCAACCGGGGAGCTGTTTTTT.

This clone showed up many times. The V gene is TRBV5-5, the J gene TRBJ1-2, with D maybe TRBD1 (6 bases). Trimming removed 0 bases at V and 2 bases at J, with 14 bases between. This CDR3 has 16 amino acids. Germline CDR1 is SGHKS and CDR2 is YYEKEE (reference sequence). The CDR3 DNA reads as TGTGCCAGCAGCTTGGAGGGGGGGGCTTGGAACTATGGCTACACCTTC. Encoded protein: CASSLEGGAWNYGYTF.

This clone was detected many times. V and J are TRBV20-1 and TRBJ2-7, with TRBD1 identical over 8 bases. Germline CDR1 reads DFQATT; CDR2 reads SNEGSKA (reference sequence). J gave up 3 bases and V 6 bases, and 4 bases lay outside the gene matches. CDR3 length equals 12 residues. The CDR3 reads CSAGTGGYEQYF. The CDR3 nucleotides are TGCAGTGCAGGGACAGGTGGCTACGAGCAGTACTTC.

This clone turned up a few times. This sequence joins TRBV19 and TRBJ1-5, with D possibly matching TRBD1 (5 bases). The CDR3 runs to 13 residues. The germline gives CDR1 LNHDA, CDR2 SQIVND (reference sequence). Deletions cut 7 bases from V and 3 bases from J, with 10 bases between. The CDR3 nucleotides are TGTGCCAGTACGAGGGACGCCAATCAGCCCCAGCATTTT. Its translation is CASTRDANQPQHF.

With regard to this clone: This may be a read error, as it is one base from a much larger clone. The chain has TRBV29-1 and TRBJ2-7; 7 nucleotides agree with TRBD1. The CDR3 extends over 12 amino acids. Germline CDR1 SQVTM, CDR2 ANQGSEA. The CDR3 DNA sequence: TGCATCGTCACTCGACAGGGTTCTGAGCAGTACTTC. Residues: CIVTRQGSEQYF.

This clone occurred many times. Just one base apart from a much larger clone, this may be a read error. The same CDR3 arises from other DNA sequences in this sample as well. The chain combines TRBV24-1 with TRBJ2-5; D gene ambiguous. The V gene's germline CDR1 is KGHDR and CDR2 SFDVKD. The CDR3 is 13 residues long. The CDR3 here is CATSDSAQETQYF. CDR3 nucleotides: TGTGCCACCAGCGATTCCGCCCAAGAGACCCAGTACTTC.

The J gene is TRBJ2-3, the V gene TRBV10-3; perhaps D is TRBD1 or TRBD2 (5 bases each). Germline CDR1 ENHRY, CDR2 SYGVKD. The V end was cut by 9 bases, the J end by 5 bases, with 12 bases between. The CDR3 sequence is 12 residues long. Here the CDR3 DNA reads TGTGCCATAGGGACGGACGAAGATACGCAGTATTTT. This gives the protein CAIGTDEDTQYF.

This clone occurred many times. This sequence joins TRBV6-1 and TRBJ1-5, with 8 bases aligning to TRBD1. The V gene end was trimmed by 4 bases and the J gene end by 7 bases; junction bases not matched to a gene: 12. Germline loops: CDR1 MNHNS, CDR2 SASEGT. The CDR3 length is 16 residues. Here the CDR3 DNA reads TGTGCCAGCAGTGGATTTCCTGACAGGGGCGGGCAGCCCCAGCATTTT. Translation gives CASSGFPDRGGQPQHF.

This chain connects TRBV19 to TRBJ2-2; the match to TRBD2 covers 11 bases. Germline V lookup: CDR1 LNHDA, CDR2 SQIVND (reference sequence). The CDR3 runs 15 residues. V lost 8 bases to trimming and J lost 6 bases; unmatched junction nucleotides: 8. The CDR3 region is CASLPTSGSSGELFF. DNA for the CDR3: TGTGCCAGTCTGCCCACTAGCGGGAGTTCCGGGGAGCTGTTTTTT.

This clone was found many times. The chain carries TRBV11-1 and TRBJ1-1; no reliable D call. CDR1 is SGHAT, CDR2 FQDESV, per germline (reference sequence). CDR3 length: 18 residues. V was clipped by 1 base and J by 4 bases, with 22 bases between them. CDR3 region: CASSLGTRGGLRGTEAFF. As DNA, the CDR3 is TGTGCCAGCAGCTTAGGTACCCGGGGAGGATTGCGTGGCACTGAAGCTTTCTTT.

This clone was recorded at least ten times. The chain recombines TRBV5-1 with TRBJ1-1; no reliable D call. The CDR3 contains 15 residues. Trimming left V 3 bases short and J 1 base short, with 13 bases between. Germline values: CDR1 SGHRS, CDR2 YFSETQ. The chain's CDR3 is CASSSTLGSNTEAFF. The CDR3, as DNA: TGCGCCAGCAGCTCCACCCTAGGGTCGAACACTGAAGCTTTCTTT.